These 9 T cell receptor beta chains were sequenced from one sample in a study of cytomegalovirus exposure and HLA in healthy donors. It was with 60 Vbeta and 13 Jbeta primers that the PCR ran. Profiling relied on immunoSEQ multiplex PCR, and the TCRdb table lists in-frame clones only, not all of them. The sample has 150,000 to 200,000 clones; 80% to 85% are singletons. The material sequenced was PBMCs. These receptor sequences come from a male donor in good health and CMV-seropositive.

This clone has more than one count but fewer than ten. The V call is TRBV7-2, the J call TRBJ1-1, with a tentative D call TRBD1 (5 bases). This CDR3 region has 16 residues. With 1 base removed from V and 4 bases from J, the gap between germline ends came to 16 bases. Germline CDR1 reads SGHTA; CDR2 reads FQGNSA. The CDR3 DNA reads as TGTGCCAGCAGCTTAGATTCGGCGGGGGAGGTCACTGAAGCTTTCTTT. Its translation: CASSLDSAGEVTEAFF.

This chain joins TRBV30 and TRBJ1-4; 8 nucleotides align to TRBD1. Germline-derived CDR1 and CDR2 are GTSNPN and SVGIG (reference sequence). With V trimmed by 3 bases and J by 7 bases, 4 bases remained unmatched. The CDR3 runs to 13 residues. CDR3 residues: CAWSGQGGEKLFF. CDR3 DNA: TGTGCCTGGAGCGGACAGGGAGGTGAAAAACTGTTTTTT.

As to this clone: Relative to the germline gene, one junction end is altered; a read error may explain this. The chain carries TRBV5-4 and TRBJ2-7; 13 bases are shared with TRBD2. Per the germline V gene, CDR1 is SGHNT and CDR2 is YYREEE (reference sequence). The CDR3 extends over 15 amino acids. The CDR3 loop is CASREGLAGNSGHDF. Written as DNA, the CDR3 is TGTGCCAGCAGGGAGGGACTAGCGGGGAATTCGGGCCATGACTTC.

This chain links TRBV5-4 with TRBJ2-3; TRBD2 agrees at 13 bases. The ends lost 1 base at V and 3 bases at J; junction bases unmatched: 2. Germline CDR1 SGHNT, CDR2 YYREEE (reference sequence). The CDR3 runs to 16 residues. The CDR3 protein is CASSLTSGGGTDTQYF. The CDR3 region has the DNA TGTGCCAGCAGCTTGACTAGCGGGGGGGGTACAGATACGCAGTATTTT. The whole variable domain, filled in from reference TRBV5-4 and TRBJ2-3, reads ETGVTQSPTHLIKTRGQQVTLRCSSQSGHNTVSWYQQALGQGPQFIFQYYREEENGRGNFPPRFSGLQFPNYSSELNVNALELDDSALYLCASSLTSGGGTDTQYFGPGTRLTVL.

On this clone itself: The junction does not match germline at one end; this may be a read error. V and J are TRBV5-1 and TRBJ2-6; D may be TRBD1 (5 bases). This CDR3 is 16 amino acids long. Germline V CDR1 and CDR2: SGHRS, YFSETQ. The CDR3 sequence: CASSISSRSGANGLTF. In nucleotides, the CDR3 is TGCGCCAGCAGCATCTCGTCCCGCTCTGGGGCCAACGGCCTGACTTTC.

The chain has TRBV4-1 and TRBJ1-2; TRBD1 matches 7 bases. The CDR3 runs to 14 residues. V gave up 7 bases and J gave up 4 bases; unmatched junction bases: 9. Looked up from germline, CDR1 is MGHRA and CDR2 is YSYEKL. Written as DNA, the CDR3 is TGCGCCAGCACCCCCTTGGGACAGATCTATGGCTACACCTTC. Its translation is CASTPLGQIYGYTF.

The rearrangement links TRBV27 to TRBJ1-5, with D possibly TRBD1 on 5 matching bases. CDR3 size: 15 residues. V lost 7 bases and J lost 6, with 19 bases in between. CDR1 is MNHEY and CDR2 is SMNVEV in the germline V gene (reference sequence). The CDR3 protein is CASTAMWGGAQPQHF. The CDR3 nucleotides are TGTGCCAGCACCGCGATGTGGGGGGGTGCTCAGCCCCAGCATTTT.

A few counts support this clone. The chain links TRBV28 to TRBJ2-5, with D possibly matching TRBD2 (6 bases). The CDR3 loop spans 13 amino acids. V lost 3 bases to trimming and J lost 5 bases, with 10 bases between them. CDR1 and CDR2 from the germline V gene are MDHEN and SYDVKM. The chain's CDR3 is CASSLGRGETQYF. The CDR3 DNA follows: TGTGCCAGCAGTTTGGGCCGGGGGGAGACCCAGTACTTC.

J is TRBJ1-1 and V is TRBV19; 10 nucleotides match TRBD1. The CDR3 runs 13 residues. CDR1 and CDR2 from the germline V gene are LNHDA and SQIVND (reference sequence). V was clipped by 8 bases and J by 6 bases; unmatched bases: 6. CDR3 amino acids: CASGTGTGAEAFF. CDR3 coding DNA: TGTGCCAGTGGGACCGGGACAGGGGCTGAAGCTTTCTTT.